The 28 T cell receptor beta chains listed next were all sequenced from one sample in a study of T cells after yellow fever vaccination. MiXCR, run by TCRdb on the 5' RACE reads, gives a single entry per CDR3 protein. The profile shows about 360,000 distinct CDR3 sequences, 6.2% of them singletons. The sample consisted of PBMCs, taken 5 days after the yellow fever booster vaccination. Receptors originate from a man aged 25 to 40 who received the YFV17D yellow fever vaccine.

The CDR3 is CASSYSPRQGAPGANVLTF. CDR3 nucleotides: TGTGCCAGCAGTTACTCCCCACGACAGGGGGCGCCTGGGGCCAACGTCCTGACTTTC. The chain is built from TRBV6-5 and TRBJ2-6; 10 bases are a match to TRBD1. V was pared by 0 bases and J by 2 bases, with 7 bases of the junction left unmatched. Germline V gene lookup returns CDR1 MNHEY and CDR2 SVGAGI. CDR3 length: 19 residues.

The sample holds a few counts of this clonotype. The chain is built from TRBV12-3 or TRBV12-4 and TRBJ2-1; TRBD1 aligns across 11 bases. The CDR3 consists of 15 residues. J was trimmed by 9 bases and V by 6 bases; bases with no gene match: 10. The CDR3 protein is CASSPRTGGQGEQFF. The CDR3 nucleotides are TGTGCCAGCAGCCCTCGGACAGGGGGCCAGGGTGAGCAGTTCTTC.

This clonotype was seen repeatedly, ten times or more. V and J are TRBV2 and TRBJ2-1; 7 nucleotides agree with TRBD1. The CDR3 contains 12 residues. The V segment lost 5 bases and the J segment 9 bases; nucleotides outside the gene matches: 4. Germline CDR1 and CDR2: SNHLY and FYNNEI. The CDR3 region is CASSPQGFEQFF. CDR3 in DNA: TGTGCCAGCAGTCCACAGGGGTTTGAGCAGTTCTTC.

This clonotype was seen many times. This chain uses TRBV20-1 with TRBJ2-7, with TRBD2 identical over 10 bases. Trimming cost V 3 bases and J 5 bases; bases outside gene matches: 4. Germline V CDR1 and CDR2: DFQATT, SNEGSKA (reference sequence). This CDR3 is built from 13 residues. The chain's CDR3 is CSASRLAGDEQYF. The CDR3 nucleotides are TGCAGTGCTAGTAGGCTAGCGGGAGACGAGCAGTACTTC.

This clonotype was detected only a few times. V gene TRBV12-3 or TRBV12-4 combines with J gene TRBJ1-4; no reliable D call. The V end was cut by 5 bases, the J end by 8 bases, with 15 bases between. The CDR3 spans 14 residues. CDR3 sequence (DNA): TGTGCCAGCAGTCCTGGAGGGAGTTGGGAAAAACTGTTTTTT. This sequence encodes CASSPGGSWEKLFF.

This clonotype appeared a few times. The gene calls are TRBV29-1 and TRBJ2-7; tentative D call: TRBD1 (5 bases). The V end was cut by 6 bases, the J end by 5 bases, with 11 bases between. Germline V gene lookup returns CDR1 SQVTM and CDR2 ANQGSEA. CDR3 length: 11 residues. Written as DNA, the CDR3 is TGCAGCGTCAAGACAGATGACGAGCAGTACTTC. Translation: CSVKTDDEQYF.

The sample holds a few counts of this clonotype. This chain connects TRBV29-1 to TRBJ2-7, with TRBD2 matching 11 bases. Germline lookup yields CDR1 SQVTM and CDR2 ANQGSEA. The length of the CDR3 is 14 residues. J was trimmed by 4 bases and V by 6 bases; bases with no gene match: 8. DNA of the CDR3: TGCAGCGTGAGCCTGGGACTAGCGGCATACGAGCAGTACTTC. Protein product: CSVSLGLAAYEQYF.

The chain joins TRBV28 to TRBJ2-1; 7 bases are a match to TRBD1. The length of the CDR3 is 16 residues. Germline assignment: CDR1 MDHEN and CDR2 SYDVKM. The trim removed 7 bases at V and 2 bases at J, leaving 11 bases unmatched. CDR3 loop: CASTTTGVGAYNEQFF. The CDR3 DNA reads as TGTGCCAGCACCACCACAGGGGTAGGGGCCTACAATGAGCAGTTCTTC. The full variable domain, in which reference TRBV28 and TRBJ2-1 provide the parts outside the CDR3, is DVKVTQSSRYLVKRTGEKVFLECVQDMDHENMFWYRQDPGLGLRLIYFSYDVKMKEKGDIPEGYSVSREKKERFSLILESASTNQTSMYLCASTTTGVGAYNEQFFGPGTRLTVL.

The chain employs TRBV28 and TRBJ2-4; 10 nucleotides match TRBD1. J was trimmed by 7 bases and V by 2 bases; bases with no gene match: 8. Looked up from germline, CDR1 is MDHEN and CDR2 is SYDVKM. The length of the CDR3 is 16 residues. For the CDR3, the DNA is TGTGCCAGCAGTTTAGTTGGGGACAGGGGAAGGAACATTCAGTACTTC. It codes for CASSLVGDRGRNIQYF.

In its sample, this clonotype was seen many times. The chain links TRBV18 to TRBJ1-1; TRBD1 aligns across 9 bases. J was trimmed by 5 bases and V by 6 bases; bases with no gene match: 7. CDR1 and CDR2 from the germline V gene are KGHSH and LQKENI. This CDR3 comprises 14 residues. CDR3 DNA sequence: TGTGCCAGCTCCCGGACAGGGGACGGAACTGAAGCTTTCTTT. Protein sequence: CASSRTGDGTEAFF. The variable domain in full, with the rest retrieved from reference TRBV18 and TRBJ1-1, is NAGVMQNPRHLVRRRGQEARLRCSPMKGHSHVYWYRQLPEEGLKFMVYLQKENIIDESGMPKERFSAEFPKEGPSILRIQQVVRGDSAAYFCASSRTGDGTEAFFGQGTRLTVV.

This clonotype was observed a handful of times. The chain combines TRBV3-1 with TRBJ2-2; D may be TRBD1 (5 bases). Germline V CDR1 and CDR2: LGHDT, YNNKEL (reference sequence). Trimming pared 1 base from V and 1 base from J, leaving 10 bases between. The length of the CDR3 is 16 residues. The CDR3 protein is CASSQAVTGNTGELFF. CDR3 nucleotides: TGTGCCAGCAGCCAAGCAGTCACAGGGAACACCGGGGAGCTGTTTTTT.

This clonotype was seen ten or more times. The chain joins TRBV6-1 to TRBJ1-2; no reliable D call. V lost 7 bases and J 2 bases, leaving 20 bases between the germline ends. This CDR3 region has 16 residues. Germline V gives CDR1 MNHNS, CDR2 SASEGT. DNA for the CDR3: TGTGCCAGCACCACCGGGCGGGCGGGGAGGAACTATGGCTACACCTTC. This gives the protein CASTTGRAGRNYGYTF.

This chain's CDR3 is CSARTTPSSYNEQFF. CDR3 nucleotide sequence: TGCAGTGCTAGGACTACGCCCAGCTCCTACAATGAGCAGTTCTTC. The chain combines TRBV20-1 with TRBJ2-1; D perhaps matches TRBD2 (5 bases). Germline loops: CDR1 DFQATT, CDR2 SNEGSKA (reference sequence). V was trimmed by 3 bases and J by 0 bases, leaving 12 bases between them. This CDR3 is built from 15 residues.

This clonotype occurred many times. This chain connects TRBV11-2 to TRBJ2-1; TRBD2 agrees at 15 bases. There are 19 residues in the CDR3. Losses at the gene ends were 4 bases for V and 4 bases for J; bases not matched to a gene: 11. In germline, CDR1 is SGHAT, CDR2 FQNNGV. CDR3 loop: CASSYPTGLAGGIYNEQFF. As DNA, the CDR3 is TGTGCCAGCAGCTACCCTACGGGACTAGCGGGGGGAATTTACAATGAGCAGTTCTTC.

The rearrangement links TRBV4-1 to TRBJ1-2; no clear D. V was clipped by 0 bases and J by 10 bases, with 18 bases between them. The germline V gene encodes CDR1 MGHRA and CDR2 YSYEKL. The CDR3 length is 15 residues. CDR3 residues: CASSQDPPPAAYYTF. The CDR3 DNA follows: TGCGCCAGCAGCCAAGATCCCCCCCCGGCAGCCTACTACACCTTC.

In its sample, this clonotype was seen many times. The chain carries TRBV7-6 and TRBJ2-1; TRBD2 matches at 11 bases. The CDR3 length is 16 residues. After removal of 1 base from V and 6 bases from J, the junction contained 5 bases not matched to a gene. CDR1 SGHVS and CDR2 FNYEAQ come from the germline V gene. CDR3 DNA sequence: TGTGCCAGCAGCTTAGATCCTAGCGGGAGGCGCAATGAGCAGTTCTTC. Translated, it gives CASSLDPSGRRNEQFF.

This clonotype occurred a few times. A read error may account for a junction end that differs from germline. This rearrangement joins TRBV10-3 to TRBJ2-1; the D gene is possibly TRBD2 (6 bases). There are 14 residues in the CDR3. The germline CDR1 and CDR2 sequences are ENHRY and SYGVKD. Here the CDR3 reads CAISEPISGGAPVF. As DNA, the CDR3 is TGTGCCATCAGTGAACCGATTAGCGGAGGGGCCCCGGTCTTC.

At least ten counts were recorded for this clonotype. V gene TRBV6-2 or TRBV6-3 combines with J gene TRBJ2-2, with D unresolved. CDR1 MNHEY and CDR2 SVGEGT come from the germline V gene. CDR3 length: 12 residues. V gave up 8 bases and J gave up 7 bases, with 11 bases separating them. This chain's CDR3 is CASSPIVGELFF. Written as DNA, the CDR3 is TGTGCCAGCTCCCCCATAGTCGGGGAGCTGTTTTTT.

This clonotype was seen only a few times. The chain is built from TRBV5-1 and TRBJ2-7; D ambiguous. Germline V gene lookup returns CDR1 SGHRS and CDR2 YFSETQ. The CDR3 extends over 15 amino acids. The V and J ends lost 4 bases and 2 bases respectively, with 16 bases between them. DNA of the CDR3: TGCGCCAGCAGCCCGACCGCGGACGGACCCTACGAGCAGTACTTC. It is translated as CASSPTADGPYEQYF. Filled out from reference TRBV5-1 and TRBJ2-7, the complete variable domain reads KAGVTQTPRYLIKTRGQQVTLSCSPISGHRSVSWYQQTPGQGLQFLFEYFSETQRNKGNFPGRFSGRQFSNSRSEMNVSTLELGDSALYLCASSPTADGPYEQYFGPGTRLTVT.

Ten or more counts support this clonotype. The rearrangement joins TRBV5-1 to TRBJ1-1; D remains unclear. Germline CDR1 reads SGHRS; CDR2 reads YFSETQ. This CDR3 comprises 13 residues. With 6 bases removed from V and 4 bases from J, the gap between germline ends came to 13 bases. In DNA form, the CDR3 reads TGCGCCAGCAAACTAGGGTTGGGCACTGAAGCTTTCTTT. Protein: CASKLGLGTEAFF.

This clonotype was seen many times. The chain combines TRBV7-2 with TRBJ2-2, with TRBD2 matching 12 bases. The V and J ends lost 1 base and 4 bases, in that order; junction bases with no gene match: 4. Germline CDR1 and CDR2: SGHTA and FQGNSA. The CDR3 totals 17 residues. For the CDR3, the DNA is TGTGCCAGCAGCTTAGTGCTAGCGGGAGGGCGCACCGGGGAGCTGTTTTTT. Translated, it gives CASSLVLAGGRTGELFF.

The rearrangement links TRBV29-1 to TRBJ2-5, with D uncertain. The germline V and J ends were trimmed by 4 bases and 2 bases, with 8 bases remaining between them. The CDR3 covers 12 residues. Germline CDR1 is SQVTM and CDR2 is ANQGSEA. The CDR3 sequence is CSVGWVQETQYF. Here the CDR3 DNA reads TGCAGCGTTGGGTGGGTACAAGAGACCCAGTACTTC.

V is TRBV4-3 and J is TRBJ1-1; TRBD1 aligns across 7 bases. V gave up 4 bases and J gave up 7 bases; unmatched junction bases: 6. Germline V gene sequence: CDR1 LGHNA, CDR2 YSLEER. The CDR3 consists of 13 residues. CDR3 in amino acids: CASSPGTGDEAFF. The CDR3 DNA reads TGCGCCAGCAGCCCTGGCACAGGGGATGAAGCTTTCTTT.

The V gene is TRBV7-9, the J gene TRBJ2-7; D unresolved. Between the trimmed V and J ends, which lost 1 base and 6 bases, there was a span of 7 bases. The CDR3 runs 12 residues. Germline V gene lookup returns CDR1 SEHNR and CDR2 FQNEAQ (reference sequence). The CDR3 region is CASSLGGTEQYF. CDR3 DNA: TGTGCCAGCAGCTTAGGGGGAACCGAGCAGTACTTC.

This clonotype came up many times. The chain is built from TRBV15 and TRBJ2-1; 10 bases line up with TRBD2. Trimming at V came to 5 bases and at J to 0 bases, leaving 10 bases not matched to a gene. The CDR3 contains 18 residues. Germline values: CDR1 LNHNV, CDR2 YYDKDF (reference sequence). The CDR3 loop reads CATSGSGLAESSYNEQFF. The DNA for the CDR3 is TGTGCCACCAGCGGTAGTGGACTAGCGGAGAGCTCCTACAATGAGCAGTTCTTC.

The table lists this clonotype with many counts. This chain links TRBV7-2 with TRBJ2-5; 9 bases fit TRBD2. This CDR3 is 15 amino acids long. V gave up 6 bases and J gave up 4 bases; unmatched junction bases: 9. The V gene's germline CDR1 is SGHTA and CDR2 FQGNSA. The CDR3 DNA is TGTGCCAGCAGTCAACACCTAGCGGGACGAGAGACCCAGTACTTC. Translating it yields CASSQHLAGRETQYF.

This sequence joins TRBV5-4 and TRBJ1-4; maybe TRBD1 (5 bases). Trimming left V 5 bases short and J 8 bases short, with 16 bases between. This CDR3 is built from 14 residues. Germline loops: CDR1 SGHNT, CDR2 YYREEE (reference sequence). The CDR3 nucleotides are TGTGCCAGCAGTTCCGGGACTAATAAGGAAAAACTGTTTTTT. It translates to CASSSGTNKEKLFF.

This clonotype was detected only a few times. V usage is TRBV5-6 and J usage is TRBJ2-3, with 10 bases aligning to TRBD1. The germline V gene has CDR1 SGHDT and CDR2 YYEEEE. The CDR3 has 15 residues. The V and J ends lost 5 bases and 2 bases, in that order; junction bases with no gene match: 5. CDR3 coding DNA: TGTGCCAGCAGGCGAGGGACAGGGGTCACAGATACGCAGTATTTT. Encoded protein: CASRRGTGVTDTQYF.